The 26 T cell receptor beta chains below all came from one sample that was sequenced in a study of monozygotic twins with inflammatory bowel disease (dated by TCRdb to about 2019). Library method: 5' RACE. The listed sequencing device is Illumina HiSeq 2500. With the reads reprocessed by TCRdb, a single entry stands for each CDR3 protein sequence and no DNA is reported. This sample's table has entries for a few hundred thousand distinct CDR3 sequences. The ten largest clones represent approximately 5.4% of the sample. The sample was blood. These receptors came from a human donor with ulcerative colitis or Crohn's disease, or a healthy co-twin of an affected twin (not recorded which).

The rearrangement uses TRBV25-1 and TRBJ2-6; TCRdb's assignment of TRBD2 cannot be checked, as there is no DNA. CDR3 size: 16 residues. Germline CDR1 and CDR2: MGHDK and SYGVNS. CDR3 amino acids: CASSEYGGMGANVLTF. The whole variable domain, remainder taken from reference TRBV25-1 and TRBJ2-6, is EADIYQTPRYLVIGTGKKITLECSQTMGHDKMYWYQQDPGMELHLIHYSYGVNSTEKGDLSSESTVSRIRTEHFPLTLESARPSHTSQYLCASSEYGGMGANVLTFGAGSRLTVL.

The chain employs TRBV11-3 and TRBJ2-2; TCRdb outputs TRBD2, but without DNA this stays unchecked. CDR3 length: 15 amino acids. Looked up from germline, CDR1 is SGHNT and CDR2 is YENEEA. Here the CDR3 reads CASSYRGGRAGELFF.

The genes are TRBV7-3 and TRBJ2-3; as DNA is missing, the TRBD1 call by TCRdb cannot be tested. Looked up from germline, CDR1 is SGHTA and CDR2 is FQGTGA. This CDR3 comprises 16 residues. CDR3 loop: CASSSGQPTSTDTQYF.

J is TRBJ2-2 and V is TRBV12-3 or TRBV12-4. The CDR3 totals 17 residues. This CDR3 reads CASSPFGRVSLTGELFF.

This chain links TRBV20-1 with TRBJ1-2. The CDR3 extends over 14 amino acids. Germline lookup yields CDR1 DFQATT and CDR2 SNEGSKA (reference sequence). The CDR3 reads CSASPINTNYGYTF.

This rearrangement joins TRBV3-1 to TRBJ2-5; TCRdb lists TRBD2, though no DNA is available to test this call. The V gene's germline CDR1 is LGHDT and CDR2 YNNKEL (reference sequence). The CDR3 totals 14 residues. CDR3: CANTLGRRRETQYF.

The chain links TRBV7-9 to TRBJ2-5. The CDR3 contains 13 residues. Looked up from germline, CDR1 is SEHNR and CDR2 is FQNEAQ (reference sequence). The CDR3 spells CASSLTQEETQYF.

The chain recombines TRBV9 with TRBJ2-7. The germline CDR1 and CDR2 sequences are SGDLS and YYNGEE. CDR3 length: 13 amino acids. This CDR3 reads CASSVDVAGEQYF.

The chain's CDR3 is CASRETGSGANVLTF. The genes are TRBV27 and TRBJ2-6; with no DNA, the TCRdb D assignment of TRBD1 cannot be verified. Germline V gives CDR1 MNHEY, CDR2 SMNVEV (reference sequence). This CDR3 is 15 amino acids long.

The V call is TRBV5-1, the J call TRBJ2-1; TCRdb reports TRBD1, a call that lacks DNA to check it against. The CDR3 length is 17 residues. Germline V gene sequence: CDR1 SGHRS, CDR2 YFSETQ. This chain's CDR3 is CASIRVPQGNSYNEQFF.

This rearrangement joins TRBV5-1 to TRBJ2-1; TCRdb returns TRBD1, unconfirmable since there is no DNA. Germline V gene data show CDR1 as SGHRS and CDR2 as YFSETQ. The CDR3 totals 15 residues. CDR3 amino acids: CASSLVQGGGNEQFF.

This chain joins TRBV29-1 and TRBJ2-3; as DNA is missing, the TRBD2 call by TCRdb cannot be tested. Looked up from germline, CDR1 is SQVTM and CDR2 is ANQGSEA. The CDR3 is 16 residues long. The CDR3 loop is CSVGAPQGWLSDTQYF.

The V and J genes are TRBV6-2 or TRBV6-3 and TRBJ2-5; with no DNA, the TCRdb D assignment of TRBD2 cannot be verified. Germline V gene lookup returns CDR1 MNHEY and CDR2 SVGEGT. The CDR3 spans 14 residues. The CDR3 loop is CASSWTRLQETQYF.

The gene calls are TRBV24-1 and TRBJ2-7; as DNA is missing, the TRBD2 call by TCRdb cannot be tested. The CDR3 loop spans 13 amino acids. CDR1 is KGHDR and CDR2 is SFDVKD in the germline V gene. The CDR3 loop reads CATSDLLGHEQYF.

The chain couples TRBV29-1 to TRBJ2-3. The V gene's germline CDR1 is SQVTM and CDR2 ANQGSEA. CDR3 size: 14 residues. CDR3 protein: CSVEIGLAPDTQYF.

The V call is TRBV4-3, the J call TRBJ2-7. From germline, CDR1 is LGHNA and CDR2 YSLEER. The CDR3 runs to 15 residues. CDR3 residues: CASSQARGRSYEQYF.

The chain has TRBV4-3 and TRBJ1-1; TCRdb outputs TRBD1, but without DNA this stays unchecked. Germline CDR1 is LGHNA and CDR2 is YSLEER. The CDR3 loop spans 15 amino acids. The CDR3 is CASSPRWTANTEAFF.

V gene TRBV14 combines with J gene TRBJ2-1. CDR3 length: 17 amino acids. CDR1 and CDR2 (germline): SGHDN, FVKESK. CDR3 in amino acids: CASSQDRPFSSYNEQFF.

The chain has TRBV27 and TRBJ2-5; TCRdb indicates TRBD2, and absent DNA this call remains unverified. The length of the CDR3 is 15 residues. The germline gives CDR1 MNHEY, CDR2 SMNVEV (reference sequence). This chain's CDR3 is CASNPSGGTLETQYF.

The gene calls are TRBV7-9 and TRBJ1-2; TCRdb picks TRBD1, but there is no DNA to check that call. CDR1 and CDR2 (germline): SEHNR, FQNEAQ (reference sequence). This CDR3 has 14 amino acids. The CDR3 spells CASSPVGGGYGYTF.

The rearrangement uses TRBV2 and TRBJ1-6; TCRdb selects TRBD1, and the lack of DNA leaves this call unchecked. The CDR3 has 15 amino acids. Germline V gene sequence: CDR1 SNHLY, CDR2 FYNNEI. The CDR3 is CASSTGGAGPPPLHF.

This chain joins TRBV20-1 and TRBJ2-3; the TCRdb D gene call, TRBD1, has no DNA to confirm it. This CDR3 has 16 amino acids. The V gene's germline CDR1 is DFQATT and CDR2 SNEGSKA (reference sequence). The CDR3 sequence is CSASGTRQVGGDTQYF.

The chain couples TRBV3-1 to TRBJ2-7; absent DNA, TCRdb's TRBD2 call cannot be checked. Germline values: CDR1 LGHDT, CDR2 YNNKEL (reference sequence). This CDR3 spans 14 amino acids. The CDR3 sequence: CASSQGLAGYEQYF.

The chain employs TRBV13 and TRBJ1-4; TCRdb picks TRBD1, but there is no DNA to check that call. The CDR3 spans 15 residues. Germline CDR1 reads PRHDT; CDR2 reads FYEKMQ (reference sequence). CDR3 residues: CASSSRDRAYEKLFF.

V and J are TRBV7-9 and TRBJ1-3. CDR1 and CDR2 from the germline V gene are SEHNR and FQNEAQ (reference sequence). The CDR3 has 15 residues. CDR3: CASSPRLLSGNTIYF.

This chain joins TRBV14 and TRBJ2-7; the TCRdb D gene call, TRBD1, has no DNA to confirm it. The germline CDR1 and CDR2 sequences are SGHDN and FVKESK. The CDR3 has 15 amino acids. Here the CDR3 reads CASSRPGKTSYEQYF.